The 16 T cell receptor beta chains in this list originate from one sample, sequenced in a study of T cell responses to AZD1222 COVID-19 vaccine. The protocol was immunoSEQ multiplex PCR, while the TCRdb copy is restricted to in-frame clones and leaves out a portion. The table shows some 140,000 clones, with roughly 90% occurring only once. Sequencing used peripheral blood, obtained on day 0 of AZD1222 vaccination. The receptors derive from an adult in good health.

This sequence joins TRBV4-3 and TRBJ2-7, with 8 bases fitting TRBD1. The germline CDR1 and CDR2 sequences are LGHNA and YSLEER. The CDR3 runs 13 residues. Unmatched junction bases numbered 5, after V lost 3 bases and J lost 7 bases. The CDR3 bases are TGCGCCAGCAGCCATGGACAGGGAGTTGAGCAGTACTTC. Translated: CASSHGQGVEQYF.

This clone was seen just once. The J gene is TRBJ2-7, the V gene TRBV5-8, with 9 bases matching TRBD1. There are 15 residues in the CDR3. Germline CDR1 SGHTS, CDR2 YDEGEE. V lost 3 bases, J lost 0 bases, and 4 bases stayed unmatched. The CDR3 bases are TGTGCCAGCAGCTCAGGACAGGGGTTCTCCTACGAGCAGTACTTC. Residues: CASSSGQGFSYEQYF.

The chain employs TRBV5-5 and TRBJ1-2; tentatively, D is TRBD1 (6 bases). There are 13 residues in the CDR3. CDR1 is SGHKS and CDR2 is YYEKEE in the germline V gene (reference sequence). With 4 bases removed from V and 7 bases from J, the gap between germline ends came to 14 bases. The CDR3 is CASSIRQAPGYTF. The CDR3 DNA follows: TGTGCCAGCAGCATTCGACAGGCTCCTGGCTACACCTTC. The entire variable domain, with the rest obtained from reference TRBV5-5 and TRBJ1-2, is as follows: DAGVTQSPTHLIKTRGQQVTLRCSPISGHKSVSWYQQVLGQGPQFIFQYYEKEERGRGNFPDRFSARQFPNYSSELNVNALLLGDSALYLCASSIRQAPGYTFGSGTRLTVV.

The CDR3 sequence: CASRAPTFSGANVLTF. The CDR3 DNA follows: TGTGCCAGCAGAGCCCCGACCTTTTCTGGGGCCAACGTCCTGACTTTC. This chain links TRBV25-1 with TRBJ2-6; D gene ambiguous. Germline CDR1 and CDR2: MGHDK and SYGVNS. With 6 bases removed from V and 1 base from J, the gap between germline ends came to 13 bases. This CDR3 is 16 amino acids long.

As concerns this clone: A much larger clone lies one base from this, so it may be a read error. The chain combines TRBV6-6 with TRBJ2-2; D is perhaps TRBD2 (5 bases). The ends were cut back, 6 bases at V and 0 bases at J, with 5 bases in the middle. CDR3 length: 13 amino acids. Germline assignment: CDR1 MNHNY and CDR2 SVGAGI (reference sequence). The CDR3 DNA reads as TGTGCCAGCAGGGACTCGAACACCGGGGAGCTGTTTTTT. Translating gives CASRDSNTGELFF.

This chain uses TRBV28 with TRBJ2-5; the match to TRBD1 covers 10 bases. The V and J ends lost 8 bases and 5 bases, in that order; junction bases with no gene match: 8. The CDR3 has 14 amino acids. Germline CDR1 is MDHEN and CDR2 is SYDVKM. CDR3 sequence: CASGLTGGGETQYF. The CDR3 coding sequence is TGTGCCAGCGGACTGACAGGGGGCGGCGAGACCCAGTACTTC.

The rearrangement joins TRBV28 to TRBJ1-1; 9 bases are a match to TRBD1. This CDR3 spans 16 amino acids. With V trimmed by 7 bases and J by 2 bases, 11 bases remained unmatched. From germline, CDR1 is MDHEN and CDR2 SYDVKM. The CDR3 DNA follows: TGTGCCAGCATACTGGGGACAGGGCCCTTAAACACTGAAGCTTTCTTT. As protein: CASILGTGPLNTEAFF.

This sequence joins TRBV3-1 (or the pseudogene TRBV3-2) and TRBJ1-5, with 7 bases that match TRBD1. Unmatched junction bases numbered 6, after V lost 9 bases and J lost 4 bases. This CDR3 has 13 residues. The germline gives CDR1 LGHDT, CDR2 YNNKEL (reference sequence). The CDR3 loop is CASSGTANQPQHF. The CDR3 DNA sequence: TGTGCCAGTAGCGGGACAGCTAATCAGCCCCAGCATTTT.

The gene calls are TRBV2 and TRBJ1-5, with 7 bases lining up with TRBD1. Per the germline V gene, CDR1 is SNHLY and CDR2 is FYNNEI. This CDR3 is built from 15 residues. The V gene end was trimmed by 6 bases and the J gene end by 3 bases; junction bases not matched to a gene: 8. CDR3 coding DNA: TGTGCCAGCAGGGACAGGTCGTTAGACAATCAGCCCCAGCATTTT. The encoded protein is CASRDRSLDNQPQHF.

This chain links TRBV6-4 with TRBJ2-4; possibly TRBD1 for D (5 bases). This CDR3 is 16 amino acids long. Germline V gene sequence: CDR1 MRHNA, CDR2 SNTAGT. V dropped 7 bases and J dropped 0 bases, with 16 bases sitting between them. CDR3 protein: CASTRRQPKAKNIQYF. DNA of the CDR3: TGTGCCAGCACCAGGAGACAGCCTAAAGCCAAAAACATTCAGTACTTC.

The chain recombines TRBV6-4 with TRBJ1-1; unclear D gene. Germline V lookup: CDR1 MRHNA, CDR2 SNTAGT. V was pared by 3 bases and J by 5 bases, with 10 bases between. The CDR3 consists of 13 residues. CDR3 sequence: CASSESRGTEAFF. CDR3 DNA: TGTGCCAGCAGTGAATCAAGAGGAACTGAAGCTTTCTTT.

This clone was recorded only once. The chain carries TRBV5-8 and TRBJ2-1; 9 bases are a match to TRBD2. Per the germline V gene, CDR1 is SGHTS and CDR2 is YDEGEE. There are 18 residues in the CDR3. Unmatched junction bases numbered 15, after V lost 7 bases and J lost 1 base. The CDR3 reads CASALSGRGGPSYNEQFF. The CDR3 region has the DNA TGTGCCAGCGCCCTGAGTGGGCGGGGGGGACCTTCCTACAATGAGCAGTTCTTC.

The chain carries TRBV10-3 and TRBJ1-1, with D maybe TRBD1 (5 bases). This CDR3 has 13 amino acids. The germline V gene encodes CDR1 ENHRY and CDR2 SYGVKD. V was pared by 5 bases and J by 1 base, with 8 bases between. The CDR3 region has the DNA TGTGCCATCAGTTTTGACAGGAACACTGAAGCTTTCTTT. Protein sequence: CAISFDRNTEAFF.

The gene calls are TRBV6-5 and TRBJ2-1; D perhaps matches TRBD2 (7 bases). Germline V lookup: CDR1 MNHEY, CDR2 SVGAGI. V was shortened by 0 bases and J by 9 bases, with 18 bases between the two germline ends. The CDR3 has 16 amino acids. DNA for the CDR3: TGTGCCAGCAGTTACTCGGGGACTATGGTCAGGGGTGAGCAGTTCTTC. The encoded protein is CASSYSGTMVRGEQFF.

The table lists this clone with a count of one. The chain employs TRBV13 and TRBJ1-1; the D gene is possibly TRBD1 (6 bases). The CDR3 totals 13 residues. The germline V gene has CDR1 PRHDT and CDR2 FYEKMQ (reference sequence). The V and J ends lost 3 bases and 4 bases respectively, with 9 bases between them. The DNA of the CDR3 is TGTGCCAGCAGCTTCCACAGGGCCACTGAAGCTTTCTTT. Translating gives CASSFHRATEAFF.

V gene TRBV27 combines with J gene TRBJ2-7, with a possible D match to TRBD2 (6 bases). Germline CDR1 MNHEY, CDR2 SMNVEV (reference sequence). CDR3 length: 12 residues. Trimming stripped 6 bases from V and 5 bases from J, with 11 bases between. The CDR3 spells CASSRGLDEQYF. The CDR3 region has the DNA TGTGCCAGCAGCCGGGGACTTGACGAGCAGTACTTC.